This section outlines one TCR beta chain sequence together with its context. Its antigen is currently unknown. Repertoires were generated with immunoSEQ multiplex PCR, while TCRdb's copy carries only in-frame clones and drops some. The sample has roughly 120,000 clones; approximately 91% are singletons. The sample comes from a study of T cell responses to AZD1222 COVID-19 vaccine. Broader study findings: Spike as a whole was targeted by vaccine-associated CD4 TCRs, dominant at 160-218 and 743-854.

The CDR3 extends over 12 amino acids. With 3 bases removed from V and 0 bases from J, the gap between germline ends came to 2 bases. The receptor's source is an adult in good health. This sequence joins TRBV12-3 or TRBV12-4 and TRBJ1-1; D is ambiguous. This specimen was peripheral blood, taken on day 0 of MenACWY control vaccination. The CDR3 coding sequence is TGTGCCAGCAGTTTCATGAACACTGAAGCTTTCTTT. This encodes CASSFMNTEAFF.